A selection of T cell receptor beta chains follows, all from one sample in a study of OX40 agonist ivuxolimab in advanced cancers. The method was immunoSEQ multiplex PCR; TCRdb's version includes in-frame clones alone and lacks a portion of them. The sample includes around 100,000 clones, 91% of them seen just once. The sample here was CD4+ or CD8+ T cells sorted from blood, taken in a trial of the OX40 agonist ivuxolimab. The receptors here all came from an adult with an advanced solid tumor such as melanoma, head and neck, liver or kidney cancer. The CDR3 runs from the conserved cysteine through the conserved F or W. Each record gives: CDR3 DNA, CDR3 protein, V gene, CDR3 length, J gene, clone size, D gene. A D gene is named only where the DNA matches it firmly. Not all rows give a size; the values are once, few, many and, for expanded clones, a class.

CDR3 DNA: TGTGCCAGTAGGAATCCCGTTAACACCGGGGAGCTGTTTTTT
CDR3 protein: CASRNPVNTGELFF
V gene: TRBV19
CDR3 length: 14
J gene: TRBJ2-2
clone size: .
D gene: .

CDR3 DNA: TGTGCCAGCAGCCCCGCCGGGACTAGAGGGTTCGATGAGCAGTTCTTC
CDR3 protein: CASSPAGTRGFDEQFF
V gene: TRBV7-9
CDR3 length: 16
J gene: TRBJ2-1
clone size: .
D gene: TRBD2

CDR3 DNA: TGTGCCAGCAGCTTACTAGCGGCCTACGAGCAGTACTTC
CDR3 protein: CASSLLAAYEQYF
V gene: TRBV11-2
CDR3 length: 13
J gene: TRBJ2-7
clone size: .
D gene: TRBD2

CDR3 DNA: TGTGCCAGCAGCCCCCAGGGACTAGCGGGTTTCAATGAGCAGTTCTTC
CDR3 protein: CASSPQGLAGFNEQFF
V gene: TRBV7-3
CDR3 length: 16
J gene: TRBJ2-1
clone size: .
D gene: TRBD2

CDR3 DNA: TGCGCCAGCAGCCAACTGGGGACAGGGTTTTCCTACGAGCAGTACTTC
CDR3 protein: CASSQLGTGFSYEQYF
V gene: TRBV4-1
CDR3 length: 16
J gene: TRBJ2-7
clone size: .
D gene: TRBD1

CDR3 DNA: TGTGCCAGCTCACCCTCGACTAGCGGGAGATTTAATGAGCAGTTCTTC
CDR3 protein: CASSPSTSGRFNEQFF
V gene: TRBV18
CDR3 length: 16
J gene: TRBJ2-1
clone size: .
D gene: TRBD2

CDR3 DNA: TGCGCCAGCAGCCAAGATCGCTTGGGGGGACAAGGAGGCTATGGCTACACCTTC
CDR3 protein: CASSQDRLGGQGGYGYTF
V gene: TRBV4-3
CDR3 length: 18
J gene: TRBJ1-2
clone size: .
D gene: .

CDR3 DNA: TGCAGCGTAGATACTAGCGACTACGAGCAGTACTTC
CDR3 protein: CSVDTSDYEQYF
V gene: TRBV29-1
CDR3 length: 12
J gene: TRBJ2-7
clone size: .
D gene: TRBD2

CDR3 DNA: TGCGCCAGCAGCACGACAGGGGAAGAGACCCAGTACTTC
CDR3 protein: CASSTTGEETQYF
V gene: TRBV5-1
CDR3 length: 13
J gene: TRBJ2-5
clone size: .
D gene: TRBD1

CDR3 DNA: TGTGCCAGCAGCTCCCGGGCGACAGGGTACTCCTACGAGCAGTACTTC
CDR3 protein: CASSSRATGYSYEQYF
V gene: TRBV11-3
CDR3 length: 16
J gene: TRBJ2-7
clone size: once
D gene: TRBD1

CDR3 DNA: TGTGCCAGCAGCAAGACACCTAACACTGAAGCTTTCTTT
CDR3 protein: CASSKTPNTEAFF
V gene: TRBV28
CDR3 length: 13
J gene: TRBJ1-1
clone size: once
D gene: .

CDR3 DNA: TGTGCCAGCTCAAGTTCAGTAGCCAAAAACATTCAGTACTTC
CDR3 protein: CASSSSVAKNIQYF
V gene: TRBV18
CDR3 length: 14
J gene: TRBJ2-4
clone size: .
D gene: .

CDR3 DNA: TGTGCCAGCAGCTTGGGTCAGCACGAGCAGTACTTC
CDR3 protein: CASSLGQHEQYF
V gene: TRBV5-6
CDR3 length: 12
J gene: TRBJ2-7
clone size: .
D gene: .

CDR3 DNA: TGTGCCAGCAGCTTAGATCTAGACAGGGGAAGGGGAAACTATGGCTACACCTTC
CDR3 protein: CASSLDLDRGRGNYGYTF
V gene: TRBV11-2
CDR3 length: 18
J gene: TRBJ1-2
clone size: .
D gene: TRBD1